This T cell receptor (beta chain) was captured by sequencing in a study of blood T cell repertoires in COVID-19. About the study: Acute and convalescent COVID-19 samples came from the United States, Italy and Spain. The cDNA or gDNA used as material had been derived from T cells, B-cell-depleted T cells, or PBMCs.

The CDR3 consists of 15 residues. In germline, CDR1 is MDHEN, CDR2 SYDVKM. Trimming removed 5 bases from V and 2 bases from J, with 15 bases in between. In the study's own analysis: Reference gene primer amplification gave estimated nucleated cell counts. Libraries were prepared by immunoSEQ multiplex PCR; TCRdb keeps only in-frame clonotypes and omits some of them. D and trimming were read from the DNA, whereas the V and J calls and clone size are those reported in that table. The table includes tens of thousands of clones, about 76% detected once. This clonotype was sampled from a woman aged 80 or older with acute or convalescent COVID-19. Material: peripheral blood. This rearrangement joins TRBV28 to TRBJ1-2, with TRBD1 as a possible D gene (6 bases). The CDR3: CASSAPAGTNYGYTF. The CDR3 bases are TGTGCCAGCAGTGCACCGGCCGGGACAAACTATGGCTACACCTTC.